The next 31 T cell receptor beta chains were all read from a single sample in a study of type 1 and type 2 diabetes patients. Amplification started from genomic DNA. Multiplex PCR with 30 forward and 13 reverse primers amplified the TCR beta CDR3. One entry per CDR3 protein, called by TCRdb with MiXCR from the multiplex PCR reads. The table has a few hundred thousand distinct CDR3 sequences, approximately 50% seen once. The sample comprised peripheral blood mononuclear cells (PBMCs). These receptors originate from a man younger than 35 with type 2 diabetes.

V gene TRBV28 combines with J gene TRBJ2-2, with D tentatively TRBD2 (5 bases). The ends were cut back, 11 bases at V and 1 base at J, with 8 bases in the middle. CDR3 length: 12 residues. Germline V gene data show CDR1 as MDHEN and CDR2 as SYDVKM. Here the CDR3 DNA reads TGTGCCTGTCGGGGGAACACCGGGGAGCTGTTTTTT. This translates into CACRGNTGELFF.

This sequence joins TRBV19 and TRBJ2-1, with no clear D. CDR3 size: 16 residues. CDR1 and CDR2 from the germline V gene are LNHDA and SQIVND (reference sequence). V was shortened by 2 bases and J by 0 bases, with 11 bases between the two germline ends. The CDR3 coding sequence is TGTGCCAGTAGTATACTCAGCGTGAGCTCCTACAATGAGCAGTTCTTC. Translation: CASSILSVSSYNEQFF.

The V gene is TRBV2, the J gene TRBJ1-4; D is ambiguous. Germline V gene data show CDR1 as SNHLY and CDR2 as FYNNEI. The CDR3 covers 15 residues. V was pared by 2 bases and J by 7 bases, with 14 bases between. CDR3 nucleotide sequence: TGTGCCAGCAGTGAATTTGGAGGATTTGGTGAAAAACTGTTTTTT. Encoded protein: CASSEFGGFGEKLFF.

On this clonotype itself: This may be a read error, as it is one base from a much larger clone. This likely comes from a read error, as the CDR3 has no conserved phenylalanine or tryptophan at its end. This chain joins TRBV2 and TRBJ1-6, with 8 bases that match TRBD1. Germline V gene sequence: CDR1 SNHLY, CDR2 FYNNEI. The CDR3 spans 14 residues. V shed 2 bases, J shed 10 bases, and the junction held 4 bases outside the gene matches. CDR3 in amino acids: CASSEWGDRSPLHS. As DNA, the CDR3 is TGTGCCAGCAGTGAATGGGGGGACAGGTCACCCCTCCACTCT.

The table lists this clonotype with a few counts. This sequence joins TRBV19 and TRBJ2-7; 14 nucleotides line up with TRBD2. The V segment lost 6 bases and the J segment 4 bases; nucleotides outside the gene matches: 8. This CDR3 region has 16 residues. Germline V gene data show CDR1 as LNHDA and CDR2 as SQIVND (reference sequence). CDR3 protein: CASSDGTSGSRYEQYF. The CDR3 nucleotides read TGTGCCAGTAGCGATGGGACTAGCGGGAGTCGGTACGAGCAGTACTTC.

This clonotype was recorded many times. The chain combines TRBV10-3 with TRBJ2-7; tentatively, D is TRBD1 (5 bases). Germline assignment: CDR1 ENHRY and CDR2 SYGVKD. V lost 3 bases to trimming and J lost 3 bases, with 15 bases between them. The CDR3 runs to 15 residues. The CDR3 loop is CAISEGARSRYEQYF. The DNA for the CDR3 is TGTGCCATCAGTGAAGGGGCAAGGAGTCGCTACGAGCAGTACTTC.

The rearrangement joins TRBV18 to TRBJ2-7; the match to TRBD1 covers 7 bases. Germline V gene sequence: CDR1 KGHSH, CDR2 LQKENI. V gave up 5 bases and J gave up 4 bases; unmatched junction bases: 14. The CDR3 covers 16 residues. The CDR3 spells CASSRGPAGGSYEQYF. The CDR3 DNA reads TGTGCCAGCTCAAGGGGGCCTGCAGGGGGATCATACGAGCAGTACTTC.

There are a few counts of this clonotype. The chain couples TRBV7-6 to TRBJ2-5, with D perhaps TRBD1 or TRBD2 (6 bases each). From germline, CDR1 is SGHVS and CDR2 FNYEAQ. Trimming left V 0 bases short and J 7 bases short, with 18 bases between. This CDR3 has 16 residues. Here the CDR3 reads CASSLAGVGGIGTQYF. In DNA, the CDR3 is TGTGCCAGCAGCTTAGCTGGCGTAGGGGGGATTGGGACCCAGTACTTC.

This chain joins TRBV20-1 and TRBJ2-5, with D perhaps being TRBD1 or TRBD2 (7 bases each). This CDR3 spans 15 amino acids. Germline V gene sequence: CDR1 DFQATT, CDR2 SNEGSKA (reference sequence). V lost 2 bases, J lost 5 bases, and 18 bases lay in between. For the CDR3, the DNA is TGCAGTGCTAGAATCCCCCAGGGGGGAGGGGAGACCCAGTACTTC. It translates to CSARIPQGGGETQYF.

The V call is TRBV30, the J call TRBJ1-4; TRBD1 matches 7 bases. From germline, CDR1 is GTSNPN and CDR2 SVGIG (reference sequence). CDR3 size: 13 residues. The V gene end was trimmed by 2 bases and the J gene end by 10 bases; junction bases not matched to a gene: 7. CDR3 in amino acids: CAWSTGQAGKLFF. Here the CDR3 DNA reads TGTGCCTGGAGTACCGGACAGGCGGGAAAACTGTTTTTT.

The V and J genes are TRBV19 and TRBJ2-5; possibly TRBD2 for D (5 bases). V was pared by 3 bases and J by 5 bases, with 10 bases between. CDR3 length: 13 residues. CDR1 is LNHDA, CDR2 SQIVND, per germline (reference sequence). Here the CDR3 DNA reads TGTGCCAGTAGTATCGGGGTAGGGGAGACCCAGTACTTC. Its protein product is CASSIGVGETQYF.

On this clonotype itself: The final CDR3 position lacks the conserved phenylalanine or tryptophan, pointing to a likely read error. The V call is TRBV20-1, the J call TRBJ1-1; D possibly corresponds to TRBD1 (6 bases). Deletions cut 5 bases from V and 5 bases from J, with 12 bases between. The germline gives CDR1 DFQATT, CDR2 SNEGSKA (reference sequence). This CDR3 has 12 amino acids. CDR3 protein: CSAPGEETEAFI. As DNA, the CDR3 is TGCAGTGCTCCAGGGGAGGAGACTGAAGCTTTCATT.

The chain employs TRBV6-5 and TRBJ1-6; D remains ambiguous. The V end lost 4 bases, the J end lost 4 bases, and 8 bases lay between the germline ends. CDR1 and CDR2 from the germline V gene are MNHEY and SVGAGI. The length of the CDR3 is 14 residues. The CDR3 DNA follows: TGTGCCAGCAGTTCGGGCCCTTATAATTCACCCCTCCACTTT. It specifies CASSSGPYNSPLHF.

Remarks on this clonotype: Its ends do not fully match the called genes, so a read error is possible. This chain joins TRBV14 and TRBJ2-1; 10 bases are a match to TRBD2. CDR1 and CDR2 from the germline V gene are SGHDN and FVKESK. CDR3 length: 17 amino acids. CDR3 amino acids: CASSESPPASGSYEQFF. CDR3 DNA: TGCGCCAGCAGTGAGTCACCCCCCGCTAGCGGGAGCTATGAGCAGTTCTTC.

This clonotype was found a few times. This rearrangement joins TRBV6-6 to TRBJ1-2, with TRBD1 as a possible D gene (5 bases). This CDR3 region has 18 residues. V dropped 9 bases and J dropped 6 bases, with 32 bases sitting between them. Germline assignment: CDR1 MNHNY and CDR2 SVGAGI (reference sequence). For the CDR3, the DNA is TGTGCCAGTCGTCCCTTTGCGGGACTCACCCAAGTGGAGGATGGCTACACCTTC. It codes for CASRPFAGLTQVEDGYTF.

V is TRBV7-2 and J is TRBJ1-2; D is unclear. The V end lost 3 bases, the J end lost 5 bases, and 4 bases lay between the germline ends. The CDR3 spans 11 residues. Germline CDR1 SGHTA, CDR2 FQGNSA. CDR3 sequence reads: CASSFAYGYTF. The CDR3 nucleotides read TGTGCCAGCAGCTTCGCGTATGGCTACACCTTC. Together with reference TRBV7-2 and TRBJ1-2, the CDR3 gives the full variable domain: GAGVSQSPSNKVTEKGKDVELRCDPISGHTALYWYRQSLGQGLEFLIYFQGNSAPDKSGLPSDRFSAERTGGSVSTLTIQRTQQEDSAVYLCASSFAYGYTFGSGTRLTVV.

A remark on this clonotype: One base away lies a much larger clone, so this may be a sequencing read error. The chain joins TRBV2 to TRBJ1-1; D remains ambiguous. V dropped 1 base and J dropped 3 bases, with 6 bases sitting between them. The CDR3 consists of 13 residues. Germline V gene lookup returns CDR1 SNHLY and CDR2 FYNNEI. CDR3 in amino acids: CASSEGTDTEAFF. CDR3 bases: TGTGCCAGCAGTGAAGGGACGGACACTGAAGCTTTCTTT.

The chain recombines TRBV20-1 with TRBJ1-2; D is ambiguous. Trimming stripped 3 bases from V and 4 bases from J, with 3 bases between. Germline lookup yields CDR1 DFQATT and CDR2 SNEGSKA (reference sequence). This CDR3 region has 10 residues. As DNA, the CDR3 is TGCAGTGCTAGGATCTATGGCTACACCTTC. The encoded protein is CSARIYGYTF.

As for this clonotype: Its ends do not fully match the called genes, so a read error is possible. The chain is built from TRBV20-1 and TRBJ2-1, with 10 bases that match TRBD2. CDR1 and CDR2 (germline): DFQATT, SNEGSKA (reference sequence). There are 13 residues in the CDR3. The DNA of the CDR3 is TGCAGAGCTAGCGGGAGAGTAGTAAATGAGCAGTTCTTC. This encodes CRASGRVVNEQFF.

V gene TRBV5-1 combines with J gene TRBJ2-5; tentatively, D is TRBD2 (5 bases). The CDR3 sequence is 16 residues long. V was cut by 5 bases and J by 5 bases, with 22 bases left in between. Germline assignment: CDR1 SGHRS and CDR2 YFSETQ. The CDR3 spells CASSREAALVGETQYF. The CDR3 coding sequence is TGCGCCAGCAGTAGAGAAGCGGCACTTGTGGGGGAGACCCAGTACTTC. Full variable domain (outside the CDR3, taken from reference TRBV5-1 and TRBJ2-5): KAGVTQTPRYLIKTRGQQVTLSCSPISGHRSVSWYQQTPGQGLQFLFEYFSETQRNKGNFPGRFSGRQFSNSRSEMNVSTLELGDSALYLCASSREAALVGETQYFGPGTRLLVL.

The chain employs TRBV4-3 and TRBJ2-7; no definite D call. Trimming removed 5 bases from V and 7 bases from J, with 15 bases in between. Germline V gives CDR1 LGHNA, CDR2 YSLEER. This CDR3 is built from 13 residues. The CDR3 sequence: CASSSNLGAEQYF. The CDR3 DNA sequence: TGCGCCAGCAGCTCAAATCTAGGTGCAGAGCAGTACTTC.

This clonotype was counted ten times or more. V usage is TRBV10-3 and J usage is TRBJ1-2, with a weak D call TRBD1 (5 bases). The V gene's germline CDR1 is ENHRY and CDR2 SYGVKD. V was trimmed by 8 bases and J by 4 bases, leaving 17 bases between them. CDR3 size: 14 residues. CDR3 nucleotide sequence: TGTGCCATCGGCACACAAGGGGATGGCTATGGCTACACCTTC. It is translated as CAIGTQGDGYGYTF.

This rearrangement joins TRBV12-5 to TRBJ2-7; TRBD2 matches 10 bases. From germline, CDR1 is LGHNT and CDR2 FRNRAP. V lost 1 base to trimming and J lost 2 bases; unmatched junction nucleotides: 5. The CDR3 sequence is 16 residues long. This CDR3 reads CASGLGLAGVTYEQYF. In DNA, the CDR3 is TGTGCTAGTGGTTTGGGACTAGCGGGCGTTACCTACGAGCAGTACTTC. The whole variable domain, filled in from reference TRBV12-5 and TRBJ2-7, reads DARVTQTPRHKVTEMGQEVTMRCQPILGHNTVFWYRQTMMQGLELLAYFRNRAPLDDSGMPKDRFSAEMPDATLATLKIQPSEPRDSAVYFCASGLGLAGVTYEQYFGPGTRLTVT.

Only one count was recorded for this clonotype. V usage is TRBV20-1 and J usage is TRBJ1-1; D remains ambiguous. The CDR3 spans 11 residues. The germline CDR1 and CDR2 sequences are DFQATT and SNEGSKA (reference sequence). Trimming pared 0 bases from V and 7 bases from J, leaving 6 bases between. The CDR3 bases are TGCAGTGCTAGAGATGCGTTTGAAGCTTTCTTT. Protein product: CSARDAFEAFF.

The DNA of the CDR3 is TGTGCCAGCGTGGGGACAGGTGGGACCTCACCCCTCCACTTT. Its protein product is CASVGTGGTSPLHF. V is TRBV2 and J is TRBJ1-6; 8 bases are shared with TRBD1. This CDR3 contains 14 residues. J gave up 10 bases and V 8 bases, and 10 bases lay outside the gene matches. Germline-derived CDR1 and CDR2 are SNHLY and FYNNEI. Filled out from reference TRBV2 and TRBJ1-6, the complete variable domain reads EPEVTQTPSHQVTQMGQEVILRCVPISNHLYFYWYRQILGQKVEFLVSFYNNEISEKSEIFDDQFSVERPDGSNFTLKIRSTKLEDSAMYFCASVGTGGTSPLHFGNGTRLTVT.

This chain joins TRBV7-6 and TRBJ2-6; D unresolved. The CDR3 is 16 amino acids. CDR1 is SGHVS, CDR2 FNYEAQ, per germline. The V end was cut by 3 bases, the J end by 1 base, with 10 bases between. Here the CDR3 DNA reads TGTGCCAGCAGCTTGGGTAAGGGTTCTGGGGCCAACGTCCTGACTTTC. This sequence encodes CASSLGKGSGANVLTF.

The chain couples TRBV25-1 to TRBJ2-7; TRBD2 agrees at 12 bases. V gave up 5 bases and J gave up 4 bases; unmatched junction bases: 18. Germline CDR1 is MGHDK and CDR2 is SYGVNS. The CDR3 loop spans 19 amino acids. CDR3 in DNA: TGTGCCAGCAGTCTCACTTTGGCTAGCGGGGGGGCCATTGCGTACGAGCAGTACTTC. It encodes CASSLTLASGGAIAYEQYF.

The genes are TRBV6-1 and TRBJ1-5, with D hard to call. Germline V gene lookup returns CDR1 MNHNS and CDR2 SASEGT. The V end lost 1 base, the J end lost 1 base, and 8 bases lay between the germline ends. The CDR3 runs 15 residues. In DNA form, the CDR3 reads TGTGCCAGCAGTGAAGGTGCGAGCAGCAATCAGCCCCAGCATTTT. Amino acids: CASSEGASSNQPQHF.

This chain uses TRBV11-2 with TRBJ2-2; 7 positions agree with TRBD1. The germline V gene has CDR1 SGHAT and CDR2 FQNNGV. The CDR3 sequence is 14 residues long. V lost 7 bases to trimming and J lost 4 bases; unmatched junction nucleotides: 6. The CDR3 bases are TGTGCCAGCAACCCACAGGGGTTCACCGGGGAGCTGTTTTTT. The encoded protein is CASNPQGFTGELFF.

V is TRBV19 and J is TRBJ2-7; D possibly corresponds to TRBD2 (5 bases). The germline V gene has CDR1 LNHDA and CDR2 SQIVND (reference sequence). V dropped 5 bases and J dropped 0 bases, with 11 bases sitting between them. The CDR3 totals 14 residues. The CDR3 is CASSVSGNSYEQYF. The CDR3 region has the DNA TGTGCCAGTAGTGTCTCCGGGAACTCCTACGAGCAGTACTTC. Variable domain in full (rest from reference TRBV19 and TRBJ2-7): DGGITQSPKYLFRKEGQNVTLSCEQNLNHDAMYWYRQDPGQGLRLIYYSQIVNDFQKGDIAEGYSVSREKKESFPLTVTSAQKNPTAFYLCASSVSGNSYEQYFGPGTRLTVT.

Remarks on this clonotype: A much larger clone sits a single nucleotide away, making a read error possible. The conserved phenylalanine or tryptophan normally closing the CDR3 is absent here, so this likely arose from a read error. The V gene is TRBV2, the J gene TRBJ2-5; 7 positions agree with TRBD1. V trimming: 3 bases; J trimming: 4 bases; junction bases outside the gene matches: 8. The CDR3 consists of 15 residues. Germline-derived CDR1 and CDR2 are SNHLY and FYNNEI. CDR3 sequence reads: CASSDGQARGETQYS. The CDR3 nucleotides read TGTGCCAGCAGTGACGGACAGGCCCGGGGAGAGACCCAGTACTCC.